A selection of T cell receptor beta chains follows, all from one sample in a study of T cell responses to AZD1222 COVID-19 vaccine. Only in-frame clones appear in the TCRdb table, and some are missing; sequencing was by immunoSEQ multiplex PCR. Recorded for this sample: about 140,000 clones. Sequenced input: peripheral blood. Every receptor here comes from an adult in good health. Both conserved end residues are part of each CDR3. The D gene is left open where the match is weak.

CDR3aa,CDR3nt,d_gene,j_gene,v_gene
CASSQAWTGIHEQYF,TGTGCCAGCAGCCAAGCGTGGACAGGGATCCACGAGCAGTACTTC,TRBD1,TRBJ2-7,TRBV3-1/TRBV3-2
CASSPEARDTEAFF,TGTGCCAGCAGCCCGGAGGCTCGGGACACTGAAGCTTTCTTT,NA,TRBJ1-1,TRBV7-9
CASSPPDRGSTDTQYF,TGTGCCAGCTCACCCCCGGACAGGGGATCGACAGATACGCAGTATTTT,TRBD1,TRBJ2-3,TRBV18
CASSQRFYEQYF,TGTGCCAGCAGCCAAAGATTCTACGAGCAGTACTTC,NA,TRBJ2-7,TRBV3-1/TRBV3-2
CASSLRDNSYNEQFF,TGCGCCAGCAGCTTGCGGGACAACTCCTACAATGAGCAGTTCTTC,NA,TRBJ2-1,TRBV5-1
CASTRTQRETQYF,TGTGCCAGCACGCGCACACAGCGAGAGACCCAGTACTTC,NA,TRBJ2-5,TRBV3-1/TRBV3-2
CASSYSGGGVDTQYF,TGTGCCAGCAGTTACTCTGGGGGTGGTGTCGACACGCAGTATTTT,NA,TRBJ2-3,TRBV6-2/TRBV6-3
CAWSVRQGYQPQHF,TGTGCCTGGAGTGTACGCCAGGGGTATCAGCCCCAGCATTTT,NA,TRBJ1-5,TRBV30
CASNEVQGNSPLHF,TGTGCCAGTAATGAAGTTCAGGGAAATTCACCCCTCCACTTT,NA,TRBJ1-6,TRBV19
CSVRSLAGLYNEQFF,TGCAGCGTCCGATCTCTAGCGGGGTTATACAATGAGCAGTTCTTC,TRBD2,TRBJ2-1,TRBV29-1
CASSISWGSSYEQYF,TGTGCCAGTAGTATCTCCTGGGGTAGCTCCTACGAGCAGTACTTC,NA,TRBJ2-7,TRBV19
CASSVAGLDEAFF,TGTGCCAGCAGCGTAGCGGGCCTGGATGAAGCTTTCTTT,NA,TRBJ1-1,TRBV9
CASSHPGPQKTQYF,TGTGCCAGCAGCCATCCGGGACCTCAAAAGACCCAGTACTTC,NA,TRBJ2-5,TRBV2
CASSFDGINSPLHF,TGCGCCAGCAGCTTTGACGGGATTAATTCACCCCTCCACTTT,NA,TRBJ1-6,TRBV5-1
CSVVGAGGTEAFF,TGCAGCGTTGTGGGGGCAGGGGGCACTGAAGCTTTCTTT,TRBD1,TRBJ1-1,TRBV29-1
CASSERLSAPRETQYF,TGTGCCAGCAGTGAGAGGCTGTCGGCTCCAAGAGAGACCCAGTACTTC,NA,TRBJ2-5,TRBV2
CASSFVPNEQFF,TGTGCCAGCAGTTTCGTACCCAACGAGCAGTTCTTC,NA,TRBJ2-1,TRBV12-3/TRBV12-4
CASSQVGAWGTEAFF,TGTGCCAGCAGCCAAGTTGGAGCCTGGGGCACTGAAGCTTTCTTT,NA,TRBJ1-1,TRBV14
CASLESGVNTEAFF,TGTGCCAGCCTGGAGTCGGGCGTGAACACTGAAGCTTTCTTT,NA,TRBJ1-1,TRBV25-1
CASSQAQGPNTEAFF,TGTGCCAGCAGCCAAGCCCAAGGGCCGAACACTGAAGCTTTCTTT,NA,TRBJ1-1,TRBV3-1/TRBV3-2
CASSSRPRGDTEAFF,TGTGCCAGCAGCTCAAGGCCCCGGGGTGACACTGAAGCTTTCTTT,NA,TRBJ1-1,TRBV5-5
CASSLGQGAIVDTQYF,TGTGCCAGCAGCTTAGGACAGGGGGCGATAGTAGATACGCAGTATTTT,TRBD1,TRBJ2-3,TRBV5-4
CASSLGGDPSNQPQHF,TGTGCCAGCAGCTTAGGGGGGGACCCGAGCAATCAGCCCCAGCATTTT,NA,TRBJ1-5,TRBV11-3
CASSLTGYEAFF,TGTGCCAGCAGCCTTACAGGGTATGAAGCTTTCTTT,NA,TRBJ1-1,TRBV7-9
CASSSAGPHTDTQYF,TGCGCCAGCAGCTCCGCGGGGCCCCACACAGATACGCAGTATTTT,NA,TRBJ2-3,TRBV5-1
CASGGPNQPQHF,TGTGCCAGCGGGGGGCCCAATCAGCCCCAGCATTTT,NA,TRBJ1-5,TRBV6-5
CASSLAAGQAEQYF,TGCGCCAGCAGCTTGGCCGCGGGACAGGCCGAGCAGTACTTC,TRBD1,TRBJ2-7,TRBV5-1
CASSPFRDFLSYNSPLHF,TGTGCCAGCAGCCCTTTCCGGGACTTCCTCTCCTATAATTCACCCCTCCACTTT,NA,TRBJ1-6,TRBV21-1
CAIKAGGSTDTQYF,TGTGCCATCAAGGCGGGGGGGAGCACAGATACGCAGTATTTT,TRBD2,TRBJ2-3,TRBV10-3
CASSLGSASYEQYF,TGCGCCAGCAGCTTGGGGAGCGCCAGCTACGAGCAGTACTTC,NA,TRBJ2-7,TRBV5-1
CASSQDGNSGVVETQYF,TGTGCCAGCAGCCAAGATGGGAATAGCGGGGTTGTAGAGACCCAGTACTTC,TRBD2,TRBJ2-5,TRBV4-2